Detailed here is one TCR beta chain. Original processing methods: Out-of-frame sequences were removed, leaving roughly 2,200,000 distinct TCRbeta sequences. Some clones are missing from TCRdb's copy, which holds only in-frame ones; the method was immunoSEQ multiplex PCR. That table is the source of V, J and clone size, and D and trimming were worked out from the DNA. The data hold 35,000 to 55,000 clones, with just under 80% observed a single time. These data are taken from a study of memory CD4+ T cells and cytomegalovirus serostatus. Germline V CDR1 and CDR2: SEHNR, FQNEAQ (reference sequence). This CDR3 has 14 residues. Trimming took 3 bases from V and 6 from J; bases not matched to a gene: 2. The sort gate was single viable CD3+CD4+CD8-CD45RO+ cells for memory CD4+ T cells. Positive selection with CD4 microbeads enriched total CD4+ T cells.

The chain links TRBV7-9 to TRBJ1-6; TRBD1 matches at 7 bases. The source of this sequence is an adult in good health and CMV-seronegative. The sequencing sample was made of memory CD4+ T cells from blood. The CDR3 region is CASSLTGINSPLHF. The CDR3 bases are TGTGCCAGCAGCTTGACAGGGATTAATTCACCCCTCCACTTT. The entire variable domain, with the rest obtained from reference TRBV7-9 and TRBJ1-6, is as follows: DTGVSQNPRHKITKRGQNVTFRCDPISEHNRLYWYRQTLGQGPEFLTYFQNEAQLEKSRLLSDRFSAERPKGSFSTLEIQRTEQGDSAMYLCASSLTGINSPLHFGNGTRLTVT.